A selection of T cell receptor beta chains follows, all from one sample in a study of T cells in localized non-small cell lung cancer. The data were produced by immunoSEQ multiplex PCR, yet TCRdb's version contains in-frame clones alone and is incomplete. The sample comprises 75,000 to 90,000 clones, about four fifths of which are singletons, and approximately 2.5% rests with the top ten. The sequenced sample was peripheral blood, obtained before any cancer treatment. These receptor sequences come from a man between 40 and 69 years old with stage I lung adenocarcinoma. The CDR3 runs from the conserved cysteine through the conserved F or W. D genes are given only for firm matches. Some rows have no size entry. The others give once, few or many, or a class for an expanded clone.

d_call j_call clone_size v_call cdr3_nt cdr3_aa
. TRBJ1-5 . TRBV7-8 TGTGCCAGCAGCCCCCGAGTGGCAGTCAGTTATCAGCCCCAGCATTTT CASSPRVAVSYQPQHF
. TRBJ1-1 . TRBV6-5 TGTGCCAGCAGTTATGCTTCGTTGGGGAACACTGAAGCTTTCTTT CASSYASLGNTEAFF
TRBD1 TRBJ1-1 . TRBV11-2 TGTGCCAGCAGCCGGACAGGCCAGAACACTGAAGCTTTCTTT CASSRTGQNTEAFF
. TRBJ1-5 few TRBV30 TGTGCCTGGAGTGTGGACAGCCGGAATCAGCCCCAGCATTTT CAWSVDSRNQPQHF
TRBD2 TRBJ2-1 . TRBV7-3 TGTGCCAGCAGCACTTCTAGCGGTGAGCAGTTCTTC CASSTSSGEQFF
TRBD2 TRBJ2-1 . TRBV7-3 TGTGCCAGCAGCTTATACAAAGCGGGAGTAAGGAATGAGCAGTTCTTC CASSLYKAGVRNEQFF
. TRBJ2-2 . TRBV6-6 TGTGCCAGCAGTTACACCCGGGCTGAAAACACCGGGGAGCTGTTTTTT CASSYTRAENTGELFF
. TRBJ2-3 . TRBV5-1 TGCGCCAGCAGCTTGATGGGAACGGGCGATACGCAGTATTTT CASSLMGTGDTQYF
. TRBJ2-3 . TRBV5-4 TGTGCCAGCAGCGGGGGGGCGGATACGCAGTATTTT CASSGGADTQYF
. TRBJ2-7 . TRBV30 TGTGCCTTAAGGGAGGTGGTGGCCTACGAGCAGTACTTC CALREVVAYEQYF
. TRBJ2-7 . TRBV19 TGTGCCAGTAGTATACCCGGAGGGCGCGAGCAGTACTTC CASSIPGGREQYF
TRBD1 TRBJ1-2 once TRBV7-2 TGTGCCAGCAGCTTGGGACAGAACAACTATGGCTACACCTTC CASSLGQNNYGYTF
TRBD1 TRBJ1-1 . TRBV7-9 TGTGCCAGCAGCTTTCAGTGGGGACAGGGGGACTCCAACGCTGAAGCTTTCTTT CASSFQWGQGDSNAEAFF
TRBD2 TRBJ2-1 few TRBV9 TGTGCCAGCAGCGGTGGGACTAGGCCGAGCAATGAGCAGTTCTTC CASSGGTRPSNEQFF
TRBD2 TRBJ2-7 . TRBV18 TGTGCCAGCTCACCACCTACTAGCGGGGGGACTTACGAGCAGTACTTC CASSPPTSGGTYEQYF
. TRBJ2-3 . TRBV5-6 TGTGCCAGCAGCCCGATTCGGACTAACACAGATACGCAGTATTTT CASSPIRTNTDTQYF
. TRBJ1-1 . TRBV6-6 TGTGCCAGCAGATTAGGGAACACTGAAGCTTTCTTT CASRLGNTEAFF
. TRBJ1-4 . TRBV5-5 TGTGCCAGCAGCCCGGATGGGGCCGGGACTAATGAAAAACTGTTTTTT CASSPDGAGTNEKLFF
. TRBJ2-3 . TRBV30 TGTGCCTGGAGCCGAGGAGGGGGCACAGATACGCAGTATTTT CAWSRGGGTDTQYF
. TRBJ2-7 once TRBV13 TGTGCCAGCAGTAAGGCAACAGCTCCAAGCGGAGGGCAGTACTTC CASSKATAPSGGQYF
. TRBJ2-3 . TRBV9 TGTGCCAGCAGCTCACTCGCCGGGACGGGCCGAAGAGATACGCAGTATTTT CASSSLAGTGRRDTQYF
TRBD1 TRBJ2-1 . TRBV15 TGTGCCACCAGCAGAGGTCTAATTGGGACAGCTGAGGGGCAGTTCTTC CATSRGLIGTAEGQFF
TRBD2 TRBJ2-3 . TRBV6-1 TGTGCCAGCAGTGATTCCCGAAACCTTGTCTTTGCGGGGGCAGATACGCAGTATTTT CASSDSRNLVFAGADTQYF
. TRBJ2-7 few TRBV28 TGTGCCAGCAGTGCCCAGACAGTTGACTCCTACGAGCAGTACTTC CASSAQTVDSYEQYF
. TRBJ2-5 . TRBV27 TGTGCCAGCAGTGAAAATCCAGGAGAAGAGACCCAGTACTTC CASSENPGEETQYF
. TRBJ1-2 once TRBV19 TGTGCCAGTAGTATAGAGATGGGGGGTATCTATGGCTACACCTTC CASSIEMGGIYGYTF
. TRBJ1-5 . TRBV2 TGTGCCAGCAGTGGGCACGGGGGATCAAATCCCCAGCATTTT CASSGHGGSNPQHF
. TRBJ2-7 . TRBV5-1 TGCGCCAGCAGCTTCTCTCCGGACGCCGAGCAGTACTTC CASSFSPDAEQYF
. TRBJ1-3 . TRBV13 TGTGCCAGCAGCTTATTGGGCAGCTCCTCCCCCTCTGGAAACACCATATATTTT CASSLLGSSSPSGNTIYF
TRBD1 TRBJ2-2 . TRBV11-2 TGTGCCAGCACCTTCACAGGGGTCACCGGGGAGCTGTTTTTT CASTFTGVTGELFF
TRBD1 TRBJ1-5 . TRBV27 TGTGCCAGCAGAGCAAGACAGGGGAATCAGCCCCAGCATTTT CASRARQGNQPQHF
. TRBJ2-7 . TRBV5-1 TGCGCCAGCAGCTTGGAACTAGCCTCCGAGCAGTACTTC CASSLELASEQYF
. TRBJ1-5 . TRBV4-1 TGCGCCAGCAGCCAGGACACAAATCAGCCCCAGCATTTT CASSQDTNQPQHF